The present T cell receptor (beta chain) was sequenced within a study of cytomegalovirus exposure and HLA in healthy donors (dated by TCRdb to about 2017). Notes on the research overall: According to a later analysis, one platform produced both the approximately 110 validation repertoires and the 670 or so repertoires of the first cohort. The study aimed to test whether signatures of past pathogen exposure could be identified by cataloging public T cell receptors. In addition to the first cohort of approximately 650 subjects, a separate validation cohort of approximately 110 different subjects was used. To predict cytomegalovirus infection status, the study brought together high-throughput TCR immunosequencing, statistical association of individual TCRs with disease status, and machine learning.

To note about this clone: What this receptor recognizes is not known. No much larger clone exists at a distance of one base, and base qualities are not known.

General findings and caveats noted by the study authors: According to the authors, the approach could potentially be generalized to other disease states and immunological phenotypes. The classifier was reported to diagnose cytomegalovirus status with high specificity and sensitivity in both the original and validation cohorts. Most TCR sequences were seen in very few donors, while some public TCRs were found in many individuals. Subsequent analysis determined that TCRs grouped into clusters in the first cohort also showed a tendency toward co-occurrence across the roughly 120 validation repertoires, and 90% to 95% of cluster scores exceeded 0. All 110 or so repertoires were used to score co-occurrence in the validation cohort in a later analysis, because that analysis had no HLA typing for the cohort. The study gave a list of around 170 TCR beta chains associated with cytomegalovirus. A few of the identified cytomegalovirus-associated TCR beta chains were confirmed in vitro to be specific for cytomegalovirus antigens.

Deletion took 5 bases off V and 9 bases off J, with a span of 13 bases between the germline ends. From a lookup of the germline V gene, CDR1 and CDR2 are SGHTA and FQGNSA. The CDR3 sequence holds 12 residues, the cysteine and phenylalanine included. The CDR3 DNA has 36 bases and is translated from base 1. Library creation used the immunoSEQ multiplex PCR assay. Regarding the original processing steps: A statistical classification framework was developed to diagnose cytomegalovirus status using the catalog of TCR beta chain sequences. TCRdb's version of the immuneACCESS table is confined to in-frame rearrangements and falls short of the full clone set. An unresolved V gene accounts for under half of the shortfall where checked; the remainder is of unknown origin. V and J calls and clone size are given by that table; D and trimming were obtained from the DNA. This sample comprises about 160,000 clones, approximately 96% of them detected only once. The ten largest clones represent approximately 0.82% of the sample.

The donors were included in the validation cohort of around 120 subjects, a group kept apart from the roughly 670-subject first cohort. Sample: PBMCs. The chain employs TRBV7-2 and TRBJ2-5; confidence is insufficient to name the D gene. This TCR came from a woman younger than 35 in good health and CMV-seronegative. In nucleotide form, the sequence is TGTGCCAGCAGCACCGGTTCGGTATCCCAGTACTTC. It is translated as CASSTGSVSQYF.